This TCR beta chain was observed in a study of early T cells in non-severe SARS-CoV-2 infection. The overall study: Chains were unpaired, as sequencing was done on bulk RNA from unsorted whole blood.

General study findings and limits: There was a bias toward anti-spike CD8 responses in VDJdb matching, which missed private and CD4 specificities.

Researchers tagged individual cDNA molecules with unique molecular identifiers. MiXCR was run by TCRdb on the 5' RACE reads, yielding one entry per CDR3 protein. The data hold 97,000 or so distinct CDR3 sequences, with about an eighth observed a single time. The CDR3 is 17 residues long. Germline V gene sequence: CDR1 MNHEY, CDR2 SVGAGI. The V end lost 5 bases, the J end lost 0 bases, and 18 bases lay between the germline ends. As for this clonotype: Its antigen is still unknown.

This receptor was identified in an adult who was a healthcare worker with PCR-confirmed SARS-CoV-2 infection or an uninfected control (not recorded which). Material: whole blood. The V call is TRBV6-5, the J call TRBJ2-3, with a weak D call TRBD1 (6 bases). The CDR3 is CASSHSKTGASTDTQYF. Here the CDR3 DNA reads TGTGCCAGCAGTCATTCCAAGACAGGTGCTAGCACAGATACGCAGTATTTT.